This is a list of T cell receptor beta chains from one sample in a study of cytotoxic CD8 clonotypes in ibrutinib-treated CLL. The method was immunoSEQ multiplex PCR; TCRdb's version includes in-frame clones alone and lacks a portion of them. The sample shows some 130,000 clones, roughly three quarters of them seen only once. Specimen: PBMCs, collected after 24 months of ibrutinib treatment. These TCRs come from a human donor with chronic lymphocytic leukemia. Each CDR3 is given with its conserved first and last residue. A D gene is named only where the DNA matches it firmly. Some rows have no size entry. The others give once, few or many, or a class for an expanded clone.

CDR3aa: CASSPGGNYEQYF
CDR3nt: TGTGCTAGCAGCCCCGGGGGGAACTACGAGCAGTACTTC
d_gene: TRBD2
j_gene: TRBJ2-7
abundance: -
v_gene: TRBV7-7

CDR3aa: CASSQDAQGAYGYTF
CDR3nt: TGCGCCAGCAGCCAGGATGCACAGGGGGCCTATGGCTACACCTTC
d_gene: TRBD1
j_gene: TRBJ1-2
abundance: -
v_gene: TRBV4-3

CDR3aa: CASSQDLEGAQVHF
CDR3nt: TGTGCCAGCAGCCAAGATCTGGAGGGGGCCCAGGTTCACTTC
d_gene: -
j_gene: TRBJ2-7
abundance: -
v_gene: TRBV7-2

CDR3aa: CASSSSGGADTQYF
CDR3nt: TGTGCCAGCTCGTCATCGGGGGGGGCAGATACGCAGTATTTT
d_gene: TRBD2
j_gene: TRBJ2-3
abundance: -
v_gene: TRBV18

CDR3aa: CAISEDRRGGTGELFF
CDR3nt: TGTGCCATCAGTGAGGACCGGAGGGGCGGCACCGGGGAGCTGTTTTTT
d_gene: -
j_gene: TRBJ2-2
abundance: -
v_gene: TRBV10-3

CDR3aa: CASRELSGTDTQYF
CDR3nt: TGTGCCAGTCGTGAATTGTCGGGCACAGATACGCAGTATTTT
d_gene: -
j_gene: TRBJ2-3
abundance: -
v_gene: TRBV19

CDR3aa: CASSYSRRGDTEAFF
CDR3nt: TGTGCCAGCAGTTACTCGCGGCGGGGGGACACTGAAGCTTTCTTT
d_gene: -
j_gene: TRBJ1-1
abundance: -
v_gene: TRBV6-5

CDR3aa: CASRPRTSGGAGAGELFF
CDR3nt: TGTGCCAGCAGGCCACGGACTAGCGGGGGGGCCGGGGCCGGGGAGCTGTTTTTT
d_gene: TRBD2
j_gene: TRBJ2-2
abundance: -
v_gene: TRBV27

CDR3aa: CASTGTGVGSPLHF
CDR3nt: TGTGCCAGCACCGGGACAGGGGTAGGTTCACCCCTCCACTTT
d_gene: TRBD1
j_gene: TRBJ1-6
abundance: -
v_gene: TRBV2

CDR3aa: CASSYLQGVNTEAFF
CDR3nt: TGTGCCAGCAGTTACCTCCAGGGGGTGAACACTGAAGCTTTCTTT
d_gene: TRBD1
j_gene: TRBJ1-1
abundance: -
v_gene: TRBV6-5

CDR3aa: CASSADLAGGSDTQYF
CDR3nt: TGCGCCAGCAGCGCCGACCTAGCGGGAGGGTCAGATACGCAGTATTTT
d_gene: TRBD2
j_gene: TRBJ2-3
abundance: -
v_gene: TRBV5-1

CDR3aa: CASSLGLGQGVDTQYF
CDR3nt: TGCGCCAGCAGCCTGGGTCTGGGACAGGGTGTAGATACGCAGTATTTT
d_gene: TRBD1
j_gene: TRBJ2-3
abundance: many
v_gene: TRBV5-1

CDR3aa: CAWSGAGGPTDTQYF
CDR3nt: TGTGCCTGGAGTGGGGCAGGGGGCCCCACAGATACGCAGTATTTT
d_gene: TRBD1
j_gene: TRBJ2-3
abundance: -
v_gene: TRBV30

CDR3aa: CASSRGQGALETQYF
CDR3nt: TGTGCCAGCAGTAGGGGTCAGGGGGCTTTAGAGACCCAGTACTTC
d_gene: TRBD1
j_gene: TRBJ2-5
abundance: -
v_gene: TRBV6-5

CDR3aa: CASSNPIRGPYGYTF
CDR3nt: TGTGCCAGCAGCAACCCAATCAGGGGTCCTTATGGCTACACCTTC
d_gene: -
j_gene: TRBJ1-2
abundance: few
v_gene: TRBV7-6

CDR3aa: CASSRGENPLGYTF
CDR3nt: TGTGCCAGCAGCCGGGGGGAGAATCCTCTGGGCTACACCTTC
d_gene: -
j_gene: TRBJ1-2
abundance: few
v_gene: TRBV13

CDR3aa: CASSSRHTEAFF
CDR3nt: TGTGCCAGCAGCTCCCGACACACTGAAGCTTTCTTT
d_gene: -
j_gene: TRBJ1-1
abundance: few
v_gene: TRBV5-6